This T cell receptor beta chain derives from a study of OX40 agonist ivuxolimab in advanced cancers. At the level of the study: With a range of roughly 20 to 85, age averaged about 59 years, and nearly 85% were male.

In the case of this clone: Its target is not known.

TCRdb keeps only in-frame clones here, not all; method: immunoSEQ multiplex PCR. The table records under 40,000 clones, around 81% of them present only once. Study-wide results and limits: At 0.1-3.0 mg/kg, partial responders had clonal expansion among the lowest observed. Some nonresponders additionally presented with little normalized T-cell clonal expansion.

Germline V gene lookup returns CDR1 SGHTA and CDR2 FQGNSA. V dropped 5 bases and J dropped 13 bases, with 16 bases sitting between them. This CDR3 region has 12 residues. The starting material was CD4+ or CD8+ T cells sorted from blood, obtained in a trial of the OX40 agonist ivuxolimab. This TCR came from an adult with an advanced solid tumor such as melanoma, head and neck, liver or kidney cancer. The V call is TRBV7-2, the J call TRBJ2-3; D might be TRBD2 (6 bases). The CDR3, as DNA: TGTGCCAGCAGCCCCGGGGGAGTGGAAGAGTATTTT. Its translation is CASSPGGVEEYF.